The text below deals with one T cell receptor (beta chain). Its antigen is not yet known. Base qualities are not provided; no much larger clone lies one nucleotide away. The sample is drawn from a study of beta chain features in type 1 diabetes (dated by TCRdb to about 2018). Regarding the complete study: No differences in mean age, gender distribution, total cell number or subset yield were found between patients and healthy donors. A total of roughly 110 million sorted cells were examined across all samples, and the number of cells per subset was strongly correlated with RNA yield. In the study, recently diagnosed type 1 diabetes patients and matched healthy donors were compared on the TCRB repertoires of their sorted circulating CD4+ T cell subsets. Naive and central memory subsets were obtained from all 28 donors, but regulatory and stem cell-like memory subsets were isolated from only 8 patients and about 8 healthy donors. General study outcomes and caveats: Because cDNA rather than genomic DNA was sequenced, highly expressing activated cells could have been over-represented, although no difference in activation and CD3 levels was found between groups. Shorter templates might be favored by PCR, yet because patient and control samples were amplified and corrected together, any such skew would affect both groups equally. Only small numbers of individuals were included in the HLA sub-analyses, which left unresolved whether HLA type had any influence on TCRB rearrangement. Naive, central memory and regulatory TCRB repertoires appeared to be more alike among patients than among healthy donors. Patients with type 1 diabetes made fewer insertions and deleted more nucleotides at VDJ recombination sites, implying thymic rearrangement abnormalities. A moderate but significant shortening of TCRB CDR3 length was observed in type 1 diabetes patients in all four CD4+ subsets.

From each donor, a single peripheral blood sample of 100 to 150 mL on average was drawn into heparinised tubes. A BD FACSAria II was used to sort naive, central memory, regulatory and stem cell-like memory CD4+ T cells with a panel that included CD45RO, CCR7, CD25, CD127, CD95 and CD27. A purity above 95% was achieved for all sorted populations. PBMCs were separated immediately by Lymphoprep density gradient centrifugation and were stained directly, without being cultured. So that batch effects would be minimized, each experiment stained and sorted samples in pairs, pairing one healthy donor with one patient. The entire amount of isolated RNA was reverse transcribed using the High Capacity cDNA Reverse Transcription Kit, so the sequenced TCRB transcripts were expressed ones. Deep immunoSEQ sequencing was applied to naive, central memory and regulatory T cell samples, giving an average of approximately 4 million total reads per sample. After sorted cells were lysed in RLT buffer, RNA was extracted with DNase-treated RNeasy Micro or Mini kits, with the choice depending on cell number. Each cell subset was processed on its own to prevent cross-contamination, while patient and healthy donor samples were processed together. The immunoSEQ multiplex PCR was used to amplify TCRB sequences from cDNA, generating 87-bp fragments that spanned the CDR3 region. Amplicons were sequenced on the Illumina HiSeq platform. In the source study's methods: Synthetic template baselines were used to correct PCR bias computationally, reads within Hamming distance 2 were collapsed, and singletons that could not be merged were discarded. By aligning reads against IMGT, V, D and J genes, CDR3 length, and insertions or deletions at six rearrangement sites were assigned. Within each subset, clonotype counts were normalized to sorted cell number, after which true diversity and Gini coefficients were computed with the tcR R package. The overlap coefficient, calculated on TCRB nucleotide sequences, was used to measure repertoire sharing. Out-of-frame TCRB sequences from naive cells were analyzed as a proxy for the pre-selection repertoire. The table comes from immuneACCESS by way of TCRdb, which keeps in-frame sequences with V and J called. Part of the clones is missing from these tables; in studies checked, under half for an unresolved V gene and the rest for unknown reasons. That table is the source of V, J and clone size, and D and trimming were worked out from the DNA. Within this sample are hundreds of thousands of clones, with around an eighth of them counted one time only. Clones ranked in the top ten supply 0.035% to 0.045% of the sample.

Reading the germline V gene gives CDR1 SGHTA and CDR2 FQGNSA. Germline trimming: 3 bases from V, 5 bases from J; junction bases outside gene matches: 6. Counted from cysteine to phenylalanine, this CDR3 has 14 amino acids. Only the CDR3 part of the read is kept: 42 bases, read in frame from the first base. This clonotype was sampled from a man between 18 and 35 years old with type 1 diabetes. Sequences were obtained from naive CD4+ T cells from blood. What the cell subset or site label conveys for this sample: true naive CD4+ T cells. The V gene is TRBV7-2 and the J gene is TRBJ2-7; a stretch of 8 junction bases matches TRBD2. The sequenced DNA: TGTGCCAGCAGCTTCGGGACTAGTGCAAACGAGCAGTACTTC. It translates to CASSFGTSANEQYF.